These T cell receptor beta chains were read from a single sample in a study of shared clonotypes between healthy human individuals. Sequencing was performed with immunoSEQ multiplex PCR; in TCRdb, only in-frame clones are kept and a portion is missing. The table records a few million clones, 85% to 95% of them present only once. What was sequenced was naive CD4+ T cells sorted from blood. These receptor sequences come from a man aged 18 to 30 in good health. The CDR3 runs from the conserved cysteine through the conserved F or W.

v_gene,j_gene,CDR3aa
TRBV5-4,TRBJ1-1,CASSFGPTYTEAFF
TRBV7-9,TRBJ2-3,CASSLAQDTQYF
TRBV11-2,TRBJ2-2,CASRRPGIRAGGELFF
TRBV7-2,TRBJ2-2,CASSLEARTNTGELFF
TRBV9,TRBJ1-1,CASSVVGQNTEAFF
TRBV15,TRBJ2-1,CATRAGGWSYNEQFF
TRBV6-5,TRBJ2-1,CASSTGLAGAEQFF
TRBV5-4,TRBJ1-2,CASSPNIQDRGYGYTF
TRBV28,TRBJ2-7,CASSRTGGMAYEQYF
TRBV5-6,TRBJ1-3,CASSSDREYSGNTIYF
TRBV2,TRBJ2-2,CASTAGVTGELFF
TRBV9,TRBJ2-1,CASSVEGQGPRSSYNEQFF
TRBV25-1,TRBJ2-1,CASSESSGGANEQFF
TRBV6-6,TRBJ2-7,CASSYSMVVEQYF
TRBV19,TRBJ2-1,CASSKTSGSFSYNEQFF
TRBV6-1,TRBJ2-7,CASSPQVNSYEQYF
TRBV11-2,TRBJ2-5,CASSLDASGGGQETQYF
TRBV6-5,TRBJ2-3,CASSLERTSTDTQYF
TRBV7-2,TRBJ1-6,CASSFDPGFSPLHF
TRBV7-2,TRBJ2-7,CASSLIQPTYEQYF
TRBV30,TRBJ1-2,CAWSRGVGNGYTF
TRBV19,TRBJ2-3,CASSSLGGPSTDTQYF
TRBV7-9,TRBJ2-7,CASSLVGSRGHEQYF
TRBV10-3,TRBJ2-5,CAISMDRLSQETQYF
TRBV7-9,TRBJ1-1,CASGIGGYTEAFF